This T cell receptor (beta chain) stems from a study of shared clonotypes between healthy human individuals. Findings and limits, study-wide: Across a few donors, naive CD4 shared 5% to 6%, naive CD8 approximately 3.5%, memory CD4 over 2%, memory CD8 about 0.38%.

CDR1 is SQVTM, CDR2 ANQGSEA, per germline. V gave up 7 bases and J gave up 8 bases, with 21 bases separating them. The CDR3 runs 14 residues. Remarks on this clone: What it binds is not known.

Profiled with immunoSEQ multiplex PCR; TCRdb holds only in-frame clones, not every one. The sample carries 2 million to 2.5 million clones, about 92% recorded once. The genes are TRBV29-1 and TRBJ2-1; D might be TRBD1 (7 bases). Sequences were obtained from naive CD4+ T cells from PBMCs. Subset denoted: CD45RA+ positively selected. The receptor comes from a man aged 18 to 30 in good health. Some clones in this sample may be carry-over from other donors' samples. The CDR3 DNA follows: TGCAGCGGAGGCTTGACAGGGCGCGGGGATGAGCAGTTCTTC. It translates to CSGGLTGRGDEQFF.